A selection of T cell receptor beta chains follows, all from one sample in a study of CD8+ T cells in alopecia areata. Assay: immunoSEQ multiplex PCR; the TCRdb copy retains only in-frame clones and omits some. The table records some 170,000 clones, around 71% of them present only once. Sequenced here: CD8+ T cells sorted from blood, sampled at week 0. The receptor source for this set is a human donor with alopecia areata. Both conserved end residues are part of each CDR3.

v_call	j_call	cdr3_aa
TRBV30	TRBJ1-1	CAGQQGGTEAFF
TRBV4-1	TRBJ2-3	CASSQEVSDTQYF
TRBV5-1	TRBJ2-5	CASTLRWGAGKTQYF
TRBV13	TRBJ2-2	CASSLHRGAGELFF
TRBV10-1	TRBJ1-1	CASSDSAGEAFF
TRBV6-5	TRBJ1-2	CASSYSGGDSYGYTF
TRBV25-1	TRBJ1-1	CASSGSRMNTEAFF
TRBV12-5	TRBJ2-1	CASGFVDEQFF
TRBV30	TRBJ2-1	CAWNYFGGRGGKSSYNEQFF
TRBV7-8	TRBJ2-7	CASSFGTLYEQYF
TRBV30	TRBJ2-7	CAWSLTGAYEQYF